Following are 4 T cell receptor beta chains from one sample sequenced in a study of blood T cell repertoires in COVID-19. Produced via immunoSEQ multiplex PCR; TCRdb's table is partial and in-frame only. The data contain hundreds of thousands of clones, 88% of them singletons. The sequenced sample consisted of peripheral blood. These receptors were obtained from a woman aged 30 to 39 with COVID-19, enrolled during active disease.

With regard to this clone: At one end, the junction sequence differs from germline, possibly due to a read error. V usage is TRBV7-7 and J usage is TRBJ2-1; TRBD1 agrees at 7 bases. From germline, CDR1 is SSHAT and CDR2 FNYEAQ (reference sequence). This CDR3 has 16 residues. The CDR3 sequence: CASSLRTGSSYNEQFF. The CDR3 nucleotides are TGTGCTAGCAGCTTAAGGACAGGAAGTTCCTACAATGAGCAGTTCTTC.

The chain combines TRBV29-1 with TRBJ2-5, with 7 nucleotides matching TRBD2. The V and J ends lost 4 bases and 4 bases, in that order; junction bases with no gene match: 12. The CDR3 loop spans 15 amino acids. Per the germline V gene, CDR1 is SQVTM and CDR2 is ANQGSEA. The CDR3: CSVVRLAVFGETQYF. The CDR3 DNA is TGCAGCGTTGTACGGCTAGCGGTATTCGGAGAGACCCAGTACTTC.

The chain uses TRBV4-3 and TRBJ1-1; a weak D match, TRBD1 (5 bases). V was pared by 0 bases and J by 0 bases, with 11 bases between. In germline, CDR1 is LGHNA, CDR2 YSLEER. The CDR3 is made up of 16 amino acids. This CDR3 reads CASSQDRQGMNTEAFF. The CDR3 DNA reads TGCGCCAGCAGCCAAGATCGTCAGGGTATGAACACTGAAGCTTTCTTT.

This clone was detected a few times. This rearrangement joins TRBV5-1 to TRBJ2-3; a weak D match, TRBD2 (5 bases). This CDR3 is built from 14 residues. The V gene's germline CDR1 is SGHRS and CDR2 YFSETQ. Trimming left V 1 base short and J 1 base short, with 7 bases between. The CDR3 DNA follows: TGCGCCAGCAGCTTGCAAGCGGGCACAGATACGCAGTATTTT. This codes for CASSLQAGTDTQYF.